Sequencing of this T cell receptor beta chain was carried out in a study of blood T cell repertoires in COVID-19 (dated by TCRdb to the early 2020s). Regarding the complete study: Samples covering the acute and convalescent phases of COVID-19 were provided by collaborators in the United States, Italy and Spain. The material from the prospective study consisted of cDNA or gDNA derived from T cells, B-cell-depleted T cells, or PBMCs. Subjects who had been exposed to COVID-19, were actively infected with it, or had recovered from it provided the deeply sampled blood TCRbeta repertoires that made up the dataset. A freely available public database, intended as a resource for researchers studying the immune response to SARS-CoV-2, is where the repertoires were released. The samples were drawn from two sources: the first 160 participants of the ongoing ImmuneRACE study, and 1,200 or so subjects contributed by 6 global collaborators. Sample metadata almost always included a de-identified subject ID, COVID-19 status, age in years and sex. Where available, HLA class I and class II types were taken from metadata supplied by the sample provider and were not determined by assay-based typing. Study-level results and caveats: Clinical and demographic metadata were provided uncurated, with the amount varying by source and participant.

TCRbeta CDR3 regions were amplified from genomic DNA using the immunoSEQ Assay, a bias-controlled multiplex PCR. On the study's bioinformatics: Within the assay, amplification of reference gene primers was used to estimate how many nucleated cells each sample contained. To quantify the absolute abundance of each unique TCRbeta CDR3 rearrangement, sequence reads were collapsed and filtered. For each sample, productive Simpson clonality was calculated as the square root of Simpson's diversity index across productive rearrangements. As stored in TCRdb, this immuneACCESS dataset retains in-frame rearrangements with V and J assigned. A fraction of the clones does not appear; measured against another copy, unresolved V genes explain less than half of the discrepancy, and the remainder lacks a known reason. The V and J calls and clone size are taken from that table; D and trimming were inferred from the DNA. In all, the sample holds 200,000 to 250,000 clones, and around 84% of those were seen once. The ten largest clonotypes hold around 0.89% of the sample.

Each collaborating institution followed its own protocols to collect whole blood in K2EDTA tubes. For TCRbeta analysis, collaborator samples were shipped as frozen whole blood, as isolated PBMCs, or as DNA extracted from either sample type. Details on this clone: Its antigen remains undetermined. No clone much larger than this one lies a single base away; base qualities are absent.

The sequenced sample was peripheral blood. The clonotype originates from a man between 35 and 55 years old with acute or convalescent COVID-19.

The sequenced DNA is TGTGCCAGCAGCTTGGCCGGATCTAGGTCTTATTCACCCCTCCACTTT. Its amino acids are CASSLAGSRSYSPLHF. The sequence is built from TRBV5-4 and TRBJ1-6; the D gene is unclear. V is shortened by 0 bases, J by 8 bases, and the region joining them spans 15 bases. The germline V gene (reference sequence) provides CDR1 SGHNT and CDR2 YYREEE. From the cysteine through the phenylalanine, the CDR3 covers 16 amino acids. Solely the CDR3 DNA is kept, with 48 bases framed from the first base.